The rows below give T cell receptor beta chains drawn from one sample of a study of blood T cell dynamics during melanoma immunotherapy. Libraries were prepared by immunoSEQ multiplex PCR; TCRdb keeps only in-frame clonotypes and omits some of them. The table lists about 15,000 clones, about 85% of them singletons. The sample here was blood, taken from a patient treated with checkpoint blockade. The source of these receptors is a human donor with melanoma. The CDR3 runs from the conserved cysteine through the conserved F or W. A D gene is named only where the DNA matches it firmly. Only part of the rows carry a size: once, few, many, or a class if the clone is expanded.

j_call	v_call	cdr3_length	clone_size	d_call	cdr3_aa	cdr3_nt
TRBJ1-3	TRBV6-5	15	few	-	CASSKDGPTRNTIYF	TGTGCCAGCAGTAAGGACGGTCCAACTCGAAACACCATATATTTT
TRBJ2-1	TRBV28	12	-	TRBD1	CASSRGQAEQFF	TGTGCCAGCAGTCGGGGACAGGCTGAGCAGTTCTTC
TRBJ1-2	TRBV19	16	-	-	CASSAIRGPRPDGYTF	TGTGCCAGTAGTGCCATAAGGGGACCCAGGCCCGATGGCTACACCTTC
TRBJ1-3	TRBV7-9	15	-	-	CASSLPRVSGNTIYF	TGTGCCAGCAGCCTCCCCAGGGTCTCTGGAAACACCATATATTTT
TRBJ1-6	TRBV5-6	17	-	TRBD1	CASSLGGSGQGGSPLHF	TGTGCCAGCAGCTTGGGAGGGTCGGGACAGGGAGGGTCACCCCTCCACTTT
TRBJ1-1	TRBV28	13	-	TRBD1	CASRGTATFPAFF	TGTGCCAGCAGGGGGACAGCCACTTTCCCAGCTTTCTTT
TRBJ2-7	TRBV5-6	17	-	-	CASSLSQRRFLSYEQYF	TGTGCCAGCAGCTTGTCACAAAGGCGATTTTTGTCCTACGAGCAGTACTTC
TRBJ1-2	TRBV13	14	-	-	CASSLVGKWDGYTF	TGTGCCAGCAGCTTAGTAGGGAAATGGGATGGCTACACCTTC
TRBJ1-5	TRBV4-2	15	-	-	CASSQTDISNQPQHF	TGTGCCAGCAGCCAGACCGACATTAGCAATCAGCCCCAGCATTTT
TRBJ2-7	TRBV28	15	-	TRBD2	CASSLGTSLRYEQYF	TGTGCCAGCAGCTTAGGGACTAGCTTGCGCTACGAGCAGTACTTC
TRBJ1-5	TRBV6-1	13	-	-	CASRESDPRPQHF	TGTGCCAGCAGGGAAAGCGACCCGAGGCCCCAGCATTTT
TRBJ1-2	TRBV5-1	13	once	-	CASSLGQNYGYTF	TGCGCCAGCAGCTTGGGACAAAACTATGGCTACACCTTC
TRBJ1-2	TRBV5-8	13	once	-	CASSLGQDYGYTF	TGTGCCAGCAGCCTCGGGCAGGATTATGGCTACACCTTC
TRBJ2-7	TRBV11-3	13	-	TRBD1	CASSGQGSYEQYF	TGTGCCAGCAGCGGACAGGGGTCCTACGAGCAGTACTTC
TRBJ1-6	TRBV5-4	14	-	-	CASSLAGFGSPLHF	TGTGCCAGCAGCTTGGCCGGGTTCGGTTCACCCCTCCACTTT
TRBJ2-2	TRBV6-5	13	-	-	CASRWLGPGELFF	TGTGCCAGCAGATGGCTGGGACCCGGGGAGCTGTTTTTT
TRBJ2-3	TRBV25-1	13	-	-	CASLSGGADTQYF	TGTGCCAGTCTCTCAGGTGGGGCAGATACGCAGTATTTT
TRBJ2-7	TRBV2	14	-	TRBD2	CASSPAREGTGEYF	TGTGCCAGCAGTCCCGCCCGGGAGGGGACCGGGGAGTACTTC
TRBJ2-2	TRBV9	18	-	-	CASSVKRGRDRFTGELFF	TGTGCCAGCAGCGTAAAAAGAGGGCGGGACAGATTCACCGGGGAGCTGTTTTTT
TRBJ1-2	TRBV25-1	15	-	-	CASSEFVRGGYGYTF	TGTGCCAGCAGTGAATTTGTTAGGGGCGGCTATGGCTACACCTTC
TRBJ2-4	TRBV5-8	16	-	-	CASSYPTSDPKNIQYF	TGTGCCAGCAGCTATCCAACCAGTGACCCCAAAAACATTCAGTACTTC
TRBJ1-2	TRBV5-1	14	-	-	CASSSSGRVPGYTF	-
TRBJ2-2	TRBV19	13	-	-	CASSIWRNGELFF	TGTGCCAGTAGTATTTGGCGGAACGGGGAGCTGTTTTTT
TRBJ1-6	TRBV19	13	-	-	CATNRGSNSPLHF	TGTGCCACGAACCGGGGATCGAATTCACCCCTCCACTTT
TRBJ1-5	TRBV28	14	-	-	CASSLYRATQPQHF	TGTGCCAGCAGTTTATACAGGGCCACTCAGCCCCAGCATTTT
TRBJ2-7	TRBV6-6	15	-	-	CASSDRPGPNYEQYF	TGTGCCAGCAGCGATCGACCGGGACCGAACTACGAGCAGTACTTC
TRBJ2-1	TRBV5-1	13	-	-	CASSFLTDDEQFF	TGCGCCAGCAGCTTTCTCACGGACGATGAGCAGTTCTTC
TRBJ2-7	TRBV5-1	18	-	-	CASSLESSATGPPYEQYF	TGCGCCAGCAGCTTGGAAAGCTCCGCGACAGGTCCCCCCTACGAGCAGTACTTC
TRBJ2-3	TRBV6-6	15	-	TRBD1	CASSYTGTGNHTQYF	TGTGCCAGCAGTTACACCGGGACAGGAAACCATACGCAGTATTTT
TRBJ2-1	TRBV6-9	14	-	-	CASSYPGGRNEQFF	TGTGCCAGCAGTTACCCAGGGGGGCGCAATGAGCAGTTCTTC
TRBJ2-7	TRBV14	18	-	TRBD2	CASSQASWMGLAGEEQYF	TGTGCCAGCAGCCAGGCTAGTTGGATGGGGCTAGCGGGGGAAGAGCAGTACTTC
TRBJ2-7	TRBV28	13	once	-	CASRGATSYEQYF	TGTGCCAGCCGGGGGGCTACCTCCTACGAGCAGTACTTC
TRBJ1-6	TRBV4-1	16	few	-	CASSQGGRGGRSPLHF	TGCGCCAGCAGCCAAGGCGGGCGTGGGGGCCGCTCACCCCTCCACTTT
TRBJ1-4	TRBV7-9	12	-	-	CASSLGVREVTF	TGTGCCAGCAGCTTAGGGGTCCGGGAAGTAACCTTT
TRBJ1-2	TRBV6-1	13	-	TRBD1	CASRNMDRSGYTF	TGTGCCAGCAGAAACATGGACAGGTCTGGCTACACCTTC
TRBJ2-1	TRBV5-6	16	-	-	CASSRRTGNIINEQFF	TGTGCCAGCAGCCGACGCACAGGAAACATAATCAATGAGCAGTTCTTC
TRBJ2-7	TRBV6-5	12	-	-	CASGRAAYEQYF	TGTGCCAGTGGCAGGGCGGCCTACGAGCAGTACTTC
TRBJ1-3	TRBV20-1	11	once	-	CSASFGNTIYF	TGCAGTGCTAGTTTTGGAAACACCATATATTTT
TRBJ1-6	TRBV29-1	11	-	-	CSVGSGARLLF	-
TRBJ1-2	TRBV11-1	13	-	-	CASSLAVPYGYTF	TGTGCCAGCAGCTTAGCGGTCCCCTATGGCTACACCTTC
TRBJ2-5	TRBV6-6	15	-	TRBD2	CASSPAQRGGETQYF	TGTGCCAGCAGCCCCGCGCAGCGGGGTGGTGAGACCCAGTACTTC
TRBJ2-2	TRBV7-9	14	-	TRBD1	CASSFSGGTGELFF	TGTGCCAGCAGCTTCTCAGGGGGCACCGGGGAGCTGTTTTTT
TRBJ2-1	TRBV7-7	13	once	-	CASSPDPYNEQFF	TGTGCCAGCAGCCCGGACCCTTACAATGAGCAGTTCTTC
TRBJ2-5	TRBV19	13	-	TRBD1	CASSEDRVKTQYF	TGTGCCAGTAGTGAGGACAGGGTAAAGACCCAGTACTTC
TRBJ2-1	TRBV6-6	15	few	-	CASSLSRTGHNEQFF	TGTGCCAGCAGTCTCTCCCGGACGGGCCACAATGAGCAGTTCTTC
TRBJ2-5	TRBV6-1	15	-	-	CASSALFRDGETQYF	TGTGCCAGCAGTGCCCTATTCAGGGATGGGGAGACCCAGTACTTC
TRBJ1-2	TRBV6-6	14	-	TRBD1	CASRWAGGSGGYTF	TGTGCCAGCAGGTGGGCAGGGGGCTCCGGTGGCTACACCTTC
TRBJ2-7	TRBV5-1	14	medium-sized	TRBD1	CASSPGTGTYEQYF	TGCGCCAGCAGCCCCGGGACAGGGACCTACGAGCAGTACTTC
TRBJ1-1	TRBV10-1	13	few	-	CASSESGITEAFF	TGCGCCAGCAGTGAGTCTGGGATCACTGAAGCTTTCTTT
TRBJ2-5	TRBV7-6	13	-	-	CASSRLFLETQYF	TGTGCCAGCAGCCGACTCTTCTTGGAGACCCAGTACTTC
TRBJ1-2	TRBV19	13	-	-	CASSSTSNYGYTF	TGTGCCAGTAGTTCGACATCCAACTATGGCTACACCTTC